These 10 T cell receptor beta chains came from one sample sequenced in a study of cytomegalovirus exposure and HLA in healthy donors. 13 Jbeta primers and 60 Vbeta primers were used for the PCR. Data came from immunoSEQ multiplex PCR; TCRdb stores just in-frame clones and leaves some out. Its table records 90,000 to 130,000 clones. The sample taken for sequencing was PBMCs. These receptor sequences come from a man between 35 and 55 years old in good health and CMV-seropositive.

This sequence joins TRBV27 and TRBJ2-2; D unresolved. There are 13 residues in the CDR3. The V end lost 3 bases, the J end lost 7 bases, and 9 bases lay between the germline ends. CDR1 and CDR2 from the germline V gene are MNHEY and SMNVEV (reference sequence). CDR3 nucleotides: TGTGCCAGCAGTTTTGGCTCCCTCGGGGAGCTGTTTTTT. As protein: CASSFGSLGELFF.

V gene TRBV4-1 combines with J gene TRBJ1-2; TRBD1 aligns across 7 bases. Per the germline V gene, CDR1 is MGHRA and CDR2 is YSYEKL. CDR3 size: 15 residues. Trimming removed 2 bases from V and 6 bases from J; junction bases left unmatched: 9. The CDR3 nucleotides are TGCGCCAGCAGCCAATTTGTAGGGGGCGCGAATGGCTACACCTTC. This sequence encodes CASSQFVGGANGYTF.

A note on this clone: One end of the junction varies from germline; a read error may be responsible. The rearrangement joins TRBV12-5 to TRBJ1-5; D gene uncertain. CDR3 length equals 15 residues. Germline V gives CDR1 LGHNT, CDR2 FRNRAP. The CDR3 nucleotides are TGTGCTAACGAATCGGAGGGTGGTGGCAATCGGCCCCAGCATTTT. It is translated as CANESEGGGNRPQHF.

The chain joins TRBV5-1 to TRBJ2-7; perhaps TRBD1 as D (6 bases). Germline V gene lookup returns CDR1 SGHRS and CDR2 YFSETQ. V lost 3 bases and J 4 bases, leaving 20 bases between the germline ends. CDR3 length equals 16 residues. CDR3: CASSSLLGALGYEQYF. The CDR3 region has the DNA TGCGCCAGCAGCTCCCTGTTGGGGGCCCTCGGTTACGAGCAGTACTTC. The full variable domain, rest sourced from reference TRBV5-1 and TRBJ2-7, is KAGVTQTPRYLIKTRGQQVTLSCSPISGHRSVSWYQQTPGQGLQFLFEYFSETQRNKGNFPGRFSGRQFSNSRSEMNVSTLELGDSALYLCASSSLLGALGYEQYFGPGTRLTVT.

The chain has TRBV9 and TRBJ2-7; D might be TRBD1 (7 bases). The germline V gene encodes CDR1 SGDLS and CDR2 YYNGEE. The CDR3 consists of 16 residues. V lost 2 bases to trimming and J lost 2 bases, with 17 bases between them. CDR3 coding DNA: TGTGCCAGCAGCGTTGGAGGGGGCGGGCTCCCCTACGAGCAGTACTTC. Amino acids: CASSVGGGGLPYEQYF.

J is TRBJ2-1 and V is TRBV9; D possibly corresponds to TRBD2 (6 bases). The CDR3 runs to 14 residues. V was shortened by 2 bases and J by 5 bases, with 11 bases between the two germline ends. Per germline, CDR1 SGDLS and CDR2 YYNGEE. The CDR3 sequence: CASSVNSGHNEQFF. CDR3 DNA: TGTGCCAGCAGCGTCAATAGCGGTCACAATGAGCAGTTCTTC.

The V gene is TRBV18, the J gene TRBJ2-6; TRBD1 matches at 7 bases. Germline CDR1 and CDR2: KGHSH and LQKENI. The CDR3 contains 18 residues. J lost 0 bases, V lost 5 bases, and 10 bases had no gene match. For the CDR3, the DNA is TGTGCCAGCTCAAAAGAGACAGGGTCTAACTCTGGGGCCAACGTCCTGACTTTC. It specifies CASSKETGSNSGANVLTF. Based on the CDR3 plus reference TRBV18 and TRBJ2-6, the full variable domain is NAGVMQNPRHLVRRRGQEARLRCSPMKGHSHVYWYRQLPEEGLKFMVYLQKENIIDESGMPKERFSAEFPKEGPSILRIQQVVRGDSAAYFCASSKETGSNSGANVLTFGAGSRLTVL.

The V gene is TRBV2, the J gene TRBJ2-7; D not certain. Germline V CDR1 and CDR2: SNHLY, FYNNEI. This CDR3 has 11 residues. Trimming took off 3 bases at V and 9 bases at J, with 9 bases between the two ends. CDR3 bases: TGTGCCAGCAGTGAGGCCGTTGGGCAGTACTTC. Translation gives CASSEAVGQYF. Combining the CDR3 with reference TRBV2 and TRBJ2-7 gives the whole variable domain EPEVTQTPSHQVTQMGQEVILRCVPISNHLYFYWYRQILGQKVEFLVSFYNNEISEKSEIFDDQFSVERPDGSNFTLKIRSTKLEDSAMYFCASSEAVGQYFGPGTRLTVT.

This chain uses TRBV6-5 with TRBJ2-1; TRBD2 matches 13 bases. Unmatched junction bases numbered 7, after V lost 6 bases and J lost 8 bases. The germline V gene encodes CDR1 MNHEY and CDR2 SVGAGI. CDR3 length: 15 residues. Written as DNA, the CDR3 is TGTGCCAGCAGACGACTAGCGGGAGGAAGGGATGAGCAGTTCTTC. It encodes CASRRLAGGRDEQFF.

The DNA of the CDR3 is TGTGCCAGCAGCTGGGGACAGGGGGAGCTCGAGCAGTACTTC. Its protein product is CASSWGQGELEQYF. This chain uses TRBV7-9 with TRBJ2-7; TRBD1 matches 11 bases. Germline assignment: CDR1 SEHNR and CDR2 FQNEAQ (reference sequence). The CDR3 is 14 residues long. Trimming took 4 bases from V and 6 from J; bases not matched to a gene: 5.